This entry lists 16 T cell receptor beta chains sequenced from one sample in a study of human T cells and chemical hapten exposure. Time point of the sample: pre-sensitization, week 0. The treatment denotes: therapeutic diphenylcyclopropenone sensitization with weekly scalp DPC. The template was total RNA from unfractionated whole blood. TCRdb reprocessed the RACE reads via MiXCR and lists one record per CDR3 protein. The data contain 30,000 to 40,000 distinct CDR3 sequences, less than 15% of them singletons. The material sequenced was whole blood, taken in connection with sensitization to the hapten diphenylcyclopropenone (DPC). Receptor source: a woman in her forties with alopecia areata. Some clones in this sample may be carry-over from other donors' samples.

This clonotype was counted a few times. CDR3 sequence: CASSEVRSLGYTF. The CDR3 DNA sequence: TGTGCCAGCAGTGAAGTAAGGAGCCTCGGCTACACCTTC. The genes are TRBV6-1 and TRBJ1-2; D is unclear. V was cut by 1 base and J by 8 bases, with 11 bases left in between. Germline loops: CDR1 MNHNS, CDR2 SASEGT. The CDR3 loop spans 13 amino acids.

On this clonotype: This clone may be a read error of a much larger clone one base away. The CDR3 loop is CANSSLAGGYEQYF. The CDR3 DNA sequence: TGTGCCAACAGTTCACTAGCGGGGGGCTACGAGCAGTACTTC. The chain employs TRBV12-3 or TRBV12-4 and TRBJ2-7, with TRBD2 identical over 12 bases. The CDR3 has 14 amino acids.

This clonotype appeared many times. V gene TRBV7-9 combines with J gene TRBJ1-1; D call uncertain. Trimming took off 6 bases at V and 3 bases at J, with 17 bases between the two ends. This CDR3 comprises 15 residues. Germline lookup yields CDR1 SEHNR and CDR2 FQNEAQ (reference sequence). The CDR3 region is CASRQGLGGYTEAFF. The CDR3 DNA reads TGTGCCAGCAGACAAGGATTGGGAGGGTACACTGAAGCTTTCTTT.

This clonotype was seen many times. J is TRBJ2-7 and V is TRBV10-1; TRBD1 might be the D (5 bases). The CDR3 extends over 12 amino acids. The germline V gene encodes CDR1 WNHNN and CDR2 SYGVQD (reference sequence). Trimming removed 3 bases at V and 3 bases at J, with 6 bases between. CDR3 bases: TGCGCCAGCAGTGAAACAGGCTACGAGCAGTACTTC. Translating gives CASSETGYEQYF.

This clonotype was detected ten times or more. The rearrangement links TRBV9 to TRBJ2-7, with 10 bases identical to TRBD2. After removal of 0 bases from V and 6 bases from J, the junction contained 3 bases not matched to a gene. CDR1 and CDR2 from the germline V gene are SGDLS and YYNGEE. CDR3 length: 14 amino acids. CDR3 DNA: TGTGCCAGCAGCGTAGCTAGCGGGAGTCGCGAGCAGTACTTC. Translated: CASSVASGSREQYF.

Many counts were recorded for this clonotype. The chain links TRBV18 to TRBJ1-2; possible D gene TRBD1, 5 bases. CDR1 and CDR2 from the germline V gene are KGHSH and LQKENI. The CDR3 has 13 amino acids. V was trimmed by 1 base and J by 6 bases, leaving 9 bases between them. The CDR3 protein is CASSPRDGDGYTF. The DNA for the CDR3 is TGTGCCAGCTCACCACGGGACGGCGATGGCTACACCTTC.

This clonotype has a count of ten or more. The gene calls are TRBV7-3 and TRBJ1-6; the match to TRBD1 covers 10 bases. The CDR3 runs to 15 residues. Per the germline V gene, CDR1 is SGHTA and CDR2 is FQGTGA. The V gene end was trimmed by 5 bases and the J gene end by 6 bases; junction bases not matched to a gene: 4. The CDR3 loop is CASSPRTGGNSPLHF. The CDR3 DNA sequence: TGTGCCAGCAGCCCCCGGACAGGGGGTAATTCACCCCTCCACTTT.

The V call is TRBV28, the J call TRBJ2-7; perhaps TRBD1 as D (6 bases). The CDR3 spans 14 residues. Germline V gene data show CDR1 as MDHEN and CDR2 as SYDVKM. Trimming removed 1 base at V and 5 bases at J, with 12 bases between. CDR3 amino acids: CASSLFQGLDEQYF. The CDR3 nucleotides are TGTGCCAGCAGTTTATTTCAGGGGCTTGACGAGCAGTACTTC.

This clonotype turned up a few times. The CDR3 sequence: CASSLAGRSLRYEQYF. For the CDR3, the DNA is TGTGCCAGCAGTTTAGCCGGCAGAAGCCTTAGGTACGAGCAGTACTTC. This chain connects TRBV28 to TRBJ2-7; D not certain. Germline V lookup: CDR1 MDHEN, CDR2 SYDVKM. The CDR3 runs to 16 residues. The V and J ends lost 2 bases and 4 bases respectively, with 18 bases between them. The complete variable domain, with remaining parts taken from reference TRBV28 and TRBJ2-7, reads DVKVTQSSRYLVKRTGEKVFLECVQDMDHENMFWYRQDPGLGLRLIYFSYDVKMKEKGDIPEGYSVSREKKERFSLILESASTNQTSMYLCASSLAGRSLRYEQYFGPGTRLTVT.

This clonotype has at least ten counts. The rearrangement joins TRBV4-1 to TRBJ1-5; D possibly corresponds to TRBD1 (5 bases). The CDR3 runs 14 residues. The V gene's germline CDR1 is MGHRA and CDR2 YSYEKL. V shed 0 bases and J shed 7 bases, with 10 bases lying between them. CDR3 region: CASSQDPGGQPQHF. As DNA, the CDR3 is TGCGCCAGCAGCCAAGATCCGGGGGGGCAGCCCCAGCATTTT.

Many counts were recorded for this clonotype. The rearrangement uses TRBV4-3 and TRBJ2-1; 10 nucleotides match TRBD2. The junction had 11 bases not matched to a gene; V was cut back by 0 bases and J by 9 bases. The CDR3 covers 17 residues. Per germline, CDR1 LGHNA and CDR2 YSLEER. The CDR3 sequence is CASSQDLSSGGGGEQFF. The DNA of the CDR3 is TGCGCCAGCAGCCAAGATTTGTCTAGCGGGGGAGGTGGTGAGCAGTTCTTC.

In this sample, this clonotype turned up many times. The chain links TRBV29-1 to TRBJ2-3, with D perhaps matching TRBD2 (7 bases). V was pared by 4 bases and J by 3 bases, with 17 bases between. The CDR3 consists of 15 residues. The germline V gene encodes CDR1 SQVTM and CDR2 ANQGSEA. The CDR3 reads CSVGLAEGGTDTQYF. CDR3 bases: TGCAGCGTTGGGCTAGCGGAGGGGGGGACAGATACGCAGTATTTT.

There are a few counts of this clonotype. This chain links TRBV28 with TRBJ1-1; D unclear. CDR3 length: 13 amino acids. CDR1 is MDHEN, CDR2 SYDVKM, per germline. V dropped 5 bases and J dropped 8 bases, with 15 bases sitting between them. In DNA form, the CDR3 reads TGTGCCAGCAGTCCCCGGGCAACGGTAGAAGCTTTCTTT. Amino acids: CASSPRATVEAFF.

This sequence joins TRBV29-1 and TRBJ2-3; D is ambiguous. Germline assignment: CDR1 SQVTM and CDR2 ANQGSEA. Trimming removed 5 bases from V and 2 bases from J, with 5 bases in between. There are 11 residues in the CDR3. DNA of the CDR3: TGCAGCGTTAGAGTCACAGATACGCAGTATTTT. It yields the protein CSVRVTDTQYF.

The V and J genes are TRBV30 and TRBJ1-1, with D unclear. CDR3 length equals 13 residues. Germline V gene lookup returns CDR1 GTSNPN and CDR2 SVGIG (reference sequence). Between the trimmed V and J ends, which lost 0 bases and 7 bases, there was a span of 12 bases. CDR3 region: CAWSVVGGLEAFF. DNA for the CDR3: TGTGCCTGGAGTGTTGTGGGAGGTCTTGAAGCTTTCTTT.

This clonotype was seen ten or more times. The CDR3 DNA reads as TGTGCCAGCAGCATCGCCGGGACAGGACAAGAGACCCAGTACTTC. It yields the protein CASSIAGTGQETQYF. This chain uses TRBV7-9 with TRBJ2-5, with 8 positions matching TRBD1. The CDR3 consists of 15 residues. J was trimmed by 2 bases and V by 5 bases; bases with no gene match: 7. CDR1 is SEHNR, CDR2 FQNEAQ, per germline (reference sequence).